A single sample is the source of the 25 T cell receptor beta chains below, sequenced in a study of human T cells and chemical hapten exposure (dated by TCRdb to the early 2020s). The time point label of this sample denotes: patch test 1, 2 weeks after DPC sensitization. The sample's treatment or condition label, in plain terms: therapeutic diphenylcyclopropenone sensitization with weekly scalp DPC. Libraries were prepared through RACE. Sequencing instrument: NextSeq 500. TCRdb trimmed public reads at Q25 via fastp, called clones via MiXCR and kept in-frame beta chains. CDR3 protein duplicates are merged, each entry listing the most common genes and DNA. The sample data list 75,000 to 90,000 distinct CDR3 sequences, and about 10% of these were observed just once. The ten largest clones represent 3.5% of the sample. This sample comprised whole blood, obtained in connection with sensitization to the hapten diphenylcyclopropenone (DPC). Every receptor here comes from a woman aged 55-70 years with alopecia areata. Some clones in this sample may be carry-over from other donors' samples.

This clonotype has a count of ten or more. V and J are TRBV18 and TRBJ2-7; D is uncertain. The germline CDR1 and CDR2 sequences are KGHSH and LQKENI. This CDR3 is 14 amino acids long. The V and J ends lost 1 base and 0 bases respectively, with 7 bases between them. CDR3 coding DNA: TGTGCCAGCTCACCACTTCCGAGCTCCTACGAGCAGTACTTC. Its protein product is CASSPLPSSYEQYF. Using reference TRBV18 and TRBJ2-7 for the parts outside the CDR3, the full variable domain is NAGVMQNPRHLVRRRGQEARLRCSPMKGHSHVYWYRQLPEEGLKFMVYLQKENIIDESGMPKERFSAEFPKEGPSILRIQQVVRGDSAAYFCASSPLPSSYEQYFGPGTRLTVT.

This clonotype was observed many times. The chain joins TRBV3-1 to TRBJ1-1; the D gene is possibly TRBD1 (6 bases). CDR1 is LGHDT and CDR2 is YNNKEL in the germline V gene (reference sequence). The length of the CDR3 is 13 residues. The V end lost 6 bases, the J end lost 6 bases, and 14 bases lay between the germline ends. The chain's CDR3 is CASSRRPGAEAFF. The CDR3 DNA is TGTGCCAGCAGTAGACGACCAGGGGCTGAAGCTTTCTTT.

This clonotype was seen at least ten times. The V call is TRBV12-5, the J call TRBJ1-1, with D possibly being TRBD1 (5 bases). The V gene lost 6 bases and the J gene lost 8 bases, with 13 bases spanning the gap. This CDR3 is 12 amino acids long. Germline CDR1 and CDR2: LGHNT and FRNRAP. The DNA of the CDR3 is TGTGCTAGTGGGCCGAATGACAGCGAAGCTTTCTTT. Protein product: CASGPNDSEAFF.

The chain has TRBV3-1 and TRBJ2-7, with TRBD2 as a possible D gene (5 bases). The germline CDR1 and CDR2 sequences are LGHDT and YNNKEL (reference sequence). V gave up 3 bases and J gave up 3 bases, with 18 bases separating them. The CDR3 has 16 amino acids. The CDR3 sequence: CASSHQKVGLHYEQYF. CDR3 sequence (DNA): TGTGCCAGCAGCCACCAGAAGGTAGGACTGCACTACGAGCAGTACTTC.

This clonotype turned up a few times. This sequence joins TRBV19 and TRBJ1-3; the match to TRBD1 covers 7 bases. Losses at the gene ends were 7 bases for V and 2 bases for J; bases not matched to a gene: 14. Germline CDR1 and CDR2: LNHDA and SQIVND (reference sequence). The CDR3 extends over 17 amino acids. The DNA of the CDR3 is TGTGCCAGTATCCGACAGCAGGGGGGATTGACTGGAAACACCATATATTTT. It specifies CASIRQQGGLTGNTIYF.

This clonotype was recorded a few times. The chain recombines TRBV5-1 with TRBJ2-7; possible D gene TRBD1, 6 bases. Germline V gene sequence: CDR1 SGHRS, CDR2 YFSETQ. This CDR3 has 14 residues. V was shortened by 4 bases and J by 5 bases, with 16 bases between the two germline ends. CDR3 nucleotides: TGCGCCAGCAGCACCCGGGACATTCCAAACGAGCAGTACTTC. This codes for CASSTRDIPNEQYF.

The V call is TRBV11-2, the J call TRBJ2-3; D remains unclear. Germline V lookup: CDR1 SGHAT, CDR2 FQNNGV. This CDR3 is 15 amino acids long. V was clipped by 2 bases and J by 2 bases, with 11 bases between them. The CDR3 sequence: CASSLKLSFTDTQYF. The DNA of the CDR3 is TGTGCCAGCAGCTTAAAACTTAGCTTCACAGATACGCAGTATTTT.

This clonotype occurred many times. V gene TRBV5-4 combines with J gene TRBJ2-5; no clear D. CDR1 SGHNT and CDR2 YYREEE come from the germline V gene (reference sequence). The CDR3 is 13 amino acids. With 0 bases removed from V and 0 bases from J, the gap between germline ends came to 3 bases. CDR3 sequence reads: CASSLVYQETQYF. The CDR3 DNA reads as TGTGCCAGCAGCTTGGTTTACCAAGAGACCCAGTACTTC. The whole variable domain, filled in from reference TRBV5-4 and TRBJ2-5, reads ETGVTQSPTHLIKTRGQQVTLRCSSQSGHNTVSWYQQALGQGPQFIFQYYREEENGRGNFPPRFSGLQFPNYSSELNVNALELDDSALYLCASSLVYQETQYFGPGTRLLVL.

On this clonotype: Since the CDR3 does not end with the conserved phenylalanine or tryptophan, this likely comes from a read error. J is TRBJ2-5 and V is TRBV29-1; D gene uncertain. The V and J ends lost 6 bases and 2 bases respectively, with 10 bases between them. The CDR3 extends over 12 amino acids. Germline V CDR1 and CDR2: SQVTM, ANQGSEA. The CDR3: CSVSVGQETQYS. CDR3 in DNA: TGCAGCGTGTCCGTGGGGCAAGAGACCCAGTACTCC.

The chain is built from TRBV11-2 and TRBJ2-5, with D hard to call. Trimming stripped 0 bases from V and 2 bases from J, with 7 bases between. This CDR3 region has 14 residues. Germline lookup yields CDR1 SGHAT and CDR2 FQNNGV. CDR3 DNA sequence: TGTGCCAGCAGCTTAGATCCGGATCAAGAGACCCAGTACTTC. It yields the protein CASSLDPDQETQYF. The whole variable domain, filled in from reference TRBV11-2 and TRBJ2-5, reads EAGVAQSPRYKIIEKRQSVAFWCNPISGHATLYWYQQILGQGPKLLIQFQNNGVVDDSQLPKDRFSAERLKGVDSTLKIQPAKLEDSAVYLCASSLDPDQETQYFGPGTRLLVL.

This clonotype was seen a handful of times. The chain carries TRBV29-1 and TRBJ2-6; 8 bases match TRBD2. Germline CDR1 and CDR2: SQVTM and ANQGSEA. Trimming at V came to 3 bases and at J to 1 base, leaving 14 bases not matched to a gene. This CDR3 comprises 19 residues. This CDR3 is CSVESRSAGGVSGANVLTF. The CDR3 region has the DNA TGCAGCGTTGAGTCCCGTAGTGCGGGAGGCGTTTCTGGGGCCAACGTCCTGACTTTC.

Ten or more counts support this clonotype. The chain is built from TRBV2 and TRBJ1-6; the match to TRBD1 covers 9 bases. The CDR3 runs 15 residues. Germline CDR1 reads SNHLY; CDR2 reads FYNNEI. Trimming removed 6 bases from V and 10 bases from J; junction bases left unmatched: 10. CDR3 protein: CASRVSGTGYSPLHF. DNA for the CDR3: TGTGCCAGCAGAGTCTCCGGGACAGGGTACTCACCCCTCCACTTT.

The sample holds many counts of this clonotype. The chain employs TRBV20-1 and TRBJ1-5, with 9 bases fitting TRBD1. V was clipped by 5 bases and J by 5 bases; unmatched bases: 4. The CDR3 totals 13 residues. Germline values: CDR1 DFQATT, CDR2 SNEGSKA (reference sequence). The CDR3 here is CSARRQGDQPQHF. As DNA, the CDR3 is TGCAGTGCTCGAAGACAGGGGGATCAGCCCCAGCATTTT.

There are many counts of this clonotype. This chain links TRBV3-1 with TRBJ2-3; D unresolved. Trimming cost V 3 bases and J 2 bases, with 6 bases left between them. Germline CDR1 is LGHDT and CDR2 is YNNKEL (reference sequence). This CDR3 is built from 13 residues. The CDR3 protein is CASSQENTDTQYF. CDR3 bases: TGTGCCAGCAGCCAGGAAAACACAGATACGCAGTATTTT.

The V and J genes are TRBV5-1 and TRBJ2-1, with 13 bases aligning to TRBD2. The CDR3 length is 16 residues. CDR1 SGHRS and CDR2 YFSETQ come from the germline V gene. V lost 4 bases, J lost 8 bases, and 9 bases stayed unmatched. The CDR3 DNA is TGCGCCAGCAGCACCGGGACTAGCGGGGTCTTTGATGAGCAGTTCTTC. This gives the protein CASSTGTSGVFDEQFF.

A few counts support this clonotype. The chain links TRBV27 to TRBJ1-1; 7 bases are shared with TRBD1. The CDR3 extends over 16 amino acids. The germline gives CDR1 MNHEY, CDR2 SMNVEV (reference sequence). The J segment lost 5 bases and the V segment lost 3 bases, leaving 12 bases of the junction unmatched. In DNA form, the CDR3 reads TGTGCCAGCAGTTTTGTGGGACAGACTGCTCGAACTGAAGCTTTCTTT. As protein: CASSFVGQTARTEAFF.

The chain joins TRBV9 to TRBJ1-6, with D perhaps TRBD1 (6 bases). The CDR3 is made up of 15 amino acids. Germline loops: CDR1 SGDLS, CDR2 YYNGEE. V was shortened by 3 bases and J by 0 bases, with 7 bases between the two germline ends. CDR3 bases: TGTGCCAGCAGCGAAGGGGGCTCCTATAATTCACCCCTCCACTTT. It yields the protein CASSEGGSYNSPLHF.

The CDR3 DNA reads as TGTGCCAGCAGTTACTCGGTCGGGGGCCAAGAGACCCAGTACTTC. Translated, it gives CASSYSVGGQETQYF. The rearrangement joins TRBV6-5 to TRBJ2-5; perhaps TRBD2 as D (6 bases). Germline assignment: CDR1 MNHEY and CDR2 SVGAGI. V lost 0 bases and J 1 base, leaving 9 bases between the germline ends. The CDR3 extends over 15 amino acids.

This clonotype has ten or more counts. CDR3: CASSPHRDRGSYEQYF. In nucleotides, the CDR3 is TGTGCCAGCAGCCCTCACCGGGACAGGGGCTCCTACGAGCAGTACTTC. V usage is TRBV7-3 and J usage is TRBJ2-7; 10 nucleotides line up with TRBD1. Germline V lookup: CDR1 SGHTA, CDR2 FQGTGA. With 5 bases clipped from V and 0 bases from J, the junction kept 7 bases outside the gene matches. The CDR3 totals 16 residues.

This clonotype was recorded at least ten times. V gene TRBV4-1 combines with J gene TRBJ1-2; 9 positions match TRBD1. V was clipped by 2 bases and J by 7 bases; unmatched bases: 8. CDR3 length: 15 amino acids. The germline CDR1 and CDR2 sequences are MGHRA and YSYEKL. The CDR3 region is CASSQPGQGVGGYTF. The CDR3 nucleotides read TGCGCCAGCAGCCAACCGGGACAGGGAGTCGGTGGCTACACCTTC.

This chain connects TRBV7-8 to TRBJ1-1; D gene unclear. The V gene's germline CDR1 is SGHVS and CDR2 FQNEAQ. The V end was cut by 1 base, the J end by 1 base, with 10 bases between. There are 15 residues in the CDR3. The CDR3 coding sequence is TGTGCCAGCAGCTTAGGCTTGGAGGGGAACACTGAAGCTTTCTTT. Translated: CASSLGLEGNTEAFF.

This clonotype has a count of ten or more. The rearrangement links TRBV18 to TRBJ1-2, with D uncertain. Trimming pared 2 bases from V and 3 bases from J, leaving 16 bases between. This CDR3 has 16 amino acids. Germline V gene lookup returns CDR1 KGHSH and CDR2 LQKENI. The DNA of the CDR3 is TGTGCCAGCTCACCATGGTCGCAGGTCGCGGACTATGGCTACACCTTC. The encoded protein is CASSPWSQVADYGYTF.

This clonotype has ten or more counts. CDR3 in amino acids: CASSFRGEKAKNIQYF. CDR3 bases: TGCGCCAGCAGCTTCCGAGGGGAAAAAGCCAAAAACATTCAGTACTTC. This chain connects TRBV5-1 to TRBJ2-4; D is tentatively TRBD1 or TRBD2 (5 bases each). Trimming removed 2 bases at V and 0 bases at J, with 12 bases between. This CDR3 has 16 amino acids. CDR1 is SGHRS and CDR2 is YFSETQ in the germline V gene.

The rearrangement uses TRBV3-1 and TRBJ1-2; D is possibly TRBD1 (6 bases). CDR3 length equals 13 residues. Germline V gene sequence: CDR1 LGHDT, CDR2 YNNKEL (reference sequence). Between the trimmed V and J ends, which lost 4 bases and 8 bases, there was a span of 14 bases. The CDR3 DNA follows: TGTGCCAGCAGCCTGCGGGACATCCGAGGCTACACCTTC. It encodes CASSLRDIRGYTF.

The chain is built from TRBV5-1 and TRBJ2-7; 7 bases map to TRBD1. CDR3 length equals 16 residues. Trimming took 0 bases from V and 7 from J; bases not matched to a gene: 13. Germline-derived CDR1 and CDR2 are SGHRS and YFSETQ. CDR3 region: CASSLDGLTGQREQYF. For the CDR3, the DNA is TGCGCCAGCAGCTTGGATGGGTTGACAGGGCAACGGGAGCAGTACTTC.